Described below is a single T cell receptor (beta chain) sequence and its context. Cohort placement rested on clinical history that participants reported themselves. TCRdb keeps only in-frame clones here, not all; method: immunoSEQ multiplex PCR. This sample has about 400,000 clones, with roughly 86% found just once. The V gene's germline CDR1 is SGHDT and CDR2 YYEEEE. V lost 0 bases, J lost 0 bases, and 10 bases lay in between. The CDR3 totals 15 residues. These data belong to a study of blood T cell repertoires in COVID-19. The TCR sequence derives from a woman aged 25 to 39 who had recovered from COVID-19. The sequenced sample was PBMCs or T cells enriched from blood (not recorded which). This chain links TRBV5-6 with TRBJ2-7; D is uncertain. The CDR3 reads CASSLVGQASYEQYF. The CDR3 nucleotides are TGTGCCAGCAGCTTGGTTGGCCAGGCCTCCTACGAGCAGTACTTC.